A single sample is the source of the 27 T cell receptor beta chains below, sequenced in a study of early T cells in non-severe SARS-CoV-2 infection. TCRdb re-called the 5' RACE reads through MiXCR, storing one row per CDR3 protein. The profile shows roughly 48,000 distinct CDR3 sequences, approximately 8% of them singletons. The sequenced sample consisted of whole blood. Receptors were obtained from an adult who was a healthcare worker with PCR-confirmed SARS-CoV-2 infection or an uninfected control (not recorded which).

This clonotype was observed at least ten times. V usage is TRBV20-1 and J usage is TRBJ1-3; D is uncertain. Trimming pared 5 bases from V and 4 bases from J, leaving 6 bases between. This CDR3 has 11 residues. CDR1 is DFQATT and CDR2 is SNEGSKA in the germline V gene (reference sequence). CDR3 coding DNA: TGCAGTGCTTACTCGGGAAACACCATATATTTT. Residues: CSAYSGNTIYF.

Only a few counts were recorded for this clonotype. This chain's CDR3 is CASSLNQAGAGEQYF. The CDR3 nucleotides are TGTGCCAGCAGCTTAAATCAAGCGGGAGCAGGAGAGCAGTACTTC. This rearrangement joins TRBV7-6 to TRBJ2-7; 8 bases line up with TRBD2. Trimming at V came to 2 bases and at J to 7 bases, leaving 10 bases not matched to a gene. Germline lookup yields CDR1 SGHVS and CDR2 FNYEAQ. The CDR3 spans 15 residues.

This clonotype was detected ten times or more. The genes are TRBV13 and TRBJ2-5; either TRBD1 or TRBD2 may fit D (5 bases each). CDR1 is PRHDT, CDR2 FYEKMQ, per germline (reference sequence). The ends were cut back, 1 base at V and 1 base at J, with 13 bases in the middle. This CDR3 is 16 amino acids long. CDR3 sequence: CASSLVGEMTQETQYF. CDR3 nucleotide sequence: TGTGCCAGCAGCTTAGTGGGGGAAATGACCCAAGAGACCCAGTACTTC. Supplemented by reference TRBV13 and TRBJ2-5, the full variable domain reads AAGVIQSPRHLIKEKRETATLKCYPIPRHDTVYWYQQGPGQDPQFLISFYEKMQSDKGSIPDRFSAQQFSDYHSELNMSSLELGDSALYFCASSLVGEMTQETQYFGPGTRLLVL.

CDR3 DNA sequence: TGTGCCAGCAGCTTCACACAGGGGGCGAACACTGAAGCTTTCTTT. It encodes CASSFTQGANTEAFF. The rearrangement joins TRBV7-9 to TRBJ1-1; 9 nucleotides match TRBD1. With 3 bases clipped from V and 1 base from J, the junction kept 3 bases outside the gene matches. The CDR3 is 15 amino acids. Germline CDR1 SEHNR, CDR2 FQNEAQ (reference sequence).

This clonotype was recorded at least ten times. The chain has TRBV9 and TRBJ2-2; D unclear. The CDR3 runs 13 residues. Trimming took 0 bases from V and 3 from J, leaving 3 bases between them. Germline V lookup: CDR1 SGDLS, CDR2 YYNGEE. The chain's CDR3 is CASSVEYTGELFF. The CDR3 DNA reads TGTGCCAGCAGCGTAGAATACACCGGGGAGCTGTTTTTT.

The chain has TRBV28 and TRBJ1-1; TRBD1 aligns across 7 bases. The V gene end was trimmed by 6 bases and the J gene end by 7 bases; junction bases not matched to a gene: 8. The length of the CDR3 is 13 residues. CDR1 and CDR2 (germline): MDHEN, SYDVKM. The CDR3 region has the DNA TGTGCCAGCAGACTCGACAGGGTTGTTGAAGCTTTCTTT. Its protein product is CASRLDRVVEAFF.

This clonotype was seen many times. The V and J genes are TRBV18 and TRBJ1-5; tentatively, D is TRBD1 (5 bases). The V and J ends lost 1 base and 9 bases respectively, with 10 bases between them. CDR3 size: 13 residues. Germline V gene sequence: CDR1 KGHSH, CDR2 LQKENI. CDR3: CASSPLEGAPQHF. The CDR3 region has the DNA TGTGCCAGCTCACCACTCGAAGGGGCGCCCCAGCATTTT.

This clonotype was found a few times. Here the CDR3 DNA reads TGCGCCAGCAGCCCACCCTGGGGGACAGGCTCCGGCTACACCTTC. Amino acids: CASSPPWGTGSGYTF. J is TRBJ1-2 and V is TRBV4-1; TRBD1 agrees at 8 bases. V lost 4 bases, J lost 8 bases, and 12 bases stayed unmatched. CDR3 length equals 15 residues. Germline V CDR1 and CDR2: MGHRA, YSYEKL.

The V call is TRBV5-1, the J call TRBJ2-7; TRBD2 matches at 14 bases. This CDR3 spans 20 amino acids. Germline CDR1 is SGHRS and CDR2 is YFSETQ. The V gene end was trimmed by 4 bases and the J gene end by 9 bases; junction bases not matched to a gene: 24. Here the CDR3 reads CASSQGLAGEKSGTKISQYF. As DNA, the CDR3 is TGCGCCAGCAGCCAGGGACTAGCGGGAGAGAAGAGCGGGACGAAGATCTCGCAGTACTTC.

This clonotype came up many times. The V call is TRBV12-3 or TRBV12-4, the J call TRBJ1-1; unclear D gene. This CDR3 spans 14 amino acids. Trimming stripped 7 bases from V and 6 bases from J, with 18 bases between. Here the CDR3 reads CASTIDPKYAEAFF. The CDR3 coding sequence is TGTGCCAGCACCATTGACCCCAAGTACGCTGAAGCTTTCTTT.

This clonotype was seen ten or more times. This chain joins TRBV20-1 and TRBJ2-5; D is tentatively TRBD1 or TRBD2 (6 bases each). Germline V gene data show CDR1 as DFQATT and CDR2 as SNEGSKA (reference sequence). Trimming removed 4 bases at V and 7 bases at J, with 16 bases between. The CDR3 is 13 amino acids. This chain's CDR3 is CSAKGGQGGTQYF. CDR3 coding DNA: TGCAGTGCTAAGGGGGGACAAGGGGGGACCCAGTACTTC.

In its sample, this clonotype was seen many times. V is TRBV6-1 and J is TRBJ1-3; unclear D gene. Between the trimmed V and J ends, which lost 8 bases and 0 bases, there was a span of 5 bases. The CDR3 sequence is 12 residues long. The germline gives CDR1 MNHNS, CDR2 SASEGT. CDR3 DNA sequence: TGTGCCAGCGCCGGCTCTGGAAACACCATATATTTT. Protein product: CASAGSGNTIYF.

This clonotype turned up a few times. V gene TRBV19 combines with J gene TRBJ2-7, with a possible D match to TRBD2 (5 bases). Between the trimmed V and J ends, which lost 9 bases and 2 bases, there was a span of 17 bases. Germline V gene lookup returns CDR1 LNHDA and CDR2 SQIVND (reference sequence). The CDR3 has 14 residues. The CDR3 DNA sequence: TGTGCCAGCAGCACAGCTCTAGCAACCTACGAGCAGTACTTC. Translated: CASSTALATYEQYF.

The CDR3 sequence is CAYLKDGTNSPLHF. CDR3 nucleotide sequence: TGCGCCTACCTCAAGGACGGTACAAATTCACCCCTCCACTTT. This sequence joins TRBV10-2 and TRBJ1-6; D remains unclear. The germline V gene encodes CDR1 WSHSY and CDR2 SAAADI. Trimming cost V 11 bases and J 7 bases, with 18 bases left between them. This CDR3 spans 14 amino acids.

This clonotype occurred many times. The V and J genes are TRBV14 and TRBJ2-7, with TRBD2 identical over 7 bases. J lost 4 bases, V lost 4 bases, and 7 bases had no gene match. Germline V CDR1 and CDR2: SGHDN, FVKESK. The CDR3 covers 14 residues. CDR3 sequence: CASSPGRDRYEQYF. The CDR3 DNA follows: TGTGCCAGCAGCCCGGGGAGGGATAGGTACGAGCAGTACTTC.

The gene calls are TRBV27 and TRBJ2-4; 7 bases fit TRBD1. V shed 4 bases, J shed 3 bases, and the junction held 9 bases outside the gene matches. CDR3 size: 16 residues. In germline, CDR1 is MNHEY, CDR2 SMNVEV (reference sequence). CDR3: CASSSDRVEGKNIQYF. CDR3 sequence (DNA): TGTGCCAGCAGTTCAGACAGGGTCGAGGGCAAAAACATTCAGTACTTC.

The sample holds a few counts of this clonotype. The chain recombines TRBV6-5 with TRBJ2-6, with 7 bases identical to TRBD1. In germline, CDR1 is MNHEY, CDR2 SVGAGI. V trimming: 5 bases; J trimming: 0 bases; junction bases outside the gene matches: 10. CDR3 length: 18 amino acids. The CDR3 nucleotides read TGTGCCAGCAGTCGTACCGGGACAGCTTCCTCTGGGGCCAACGTCCTGACTTTC. This sequence encodes CASSRTGTASSGANVLTF.

In its sample, this clonotype was seen a few times. J is TRBJ2-1 and V is TRBV7-3; D gene uncertain. The CDR3 is 13 residues long. Germline loops: CDR1 SGHTA, CDR2 FQGTGA. The V end lost 5 bases, the J end lost 6 bases, and 11 bases lay between the germline ends. The CDR3 loop is CASSPPLANEQFF. For the CDR3, the DNA is TGTGCCAGCAGCCCCCCTTTGGCCAATGAGCAGTTCTTC. The full variable domain, completed using reference TRBV7-3 and TRBJ2-1, is GAGVSQTPSNKVTEKGKYVELRCDPISGHTALYWYRQSLGQGPEFLIYFQGTGAADDSGLPNDRFFAVRPEGSVSTLKIQRTERGDSAVYLCASSPPLANEQFFGPGTRLTVL.

This clonotype is medium-sized (0.01 to 0.1%) within its sample. The chain has TRBV29-1 and TRBJ2-2; D not certain. The ends were cut back, 4 bases at V and 4 bases at J, with 7 bases in the middle. The CDR3 covers 12 residues. From germline, CDR1 is SQVTM and CDR2 ANQGSEA. CDR3 nucleotide sequence: TGCAGCGTTGGCAGAGCCACCGGGGAGCTGTTTTTT. Its translation: CSVGRATGELFF.

The chain uses TRBV2 and TRBJ1-2; unclear D gene. Germline-derived CDR1 and CDR2 are SNHLY and FYNNEI. The V and J ends lost 8 bases and 2 bases respectively, with 3 bases between them. This CDR3 spans 10 amino acids. The CDR3 spells CASVNYGYTF. The CDR3 DNA is TGTGCCAGCGTCAACTATGGCTACACCTTC.

This clonotype was observed at least ten times. The chain uses TRBV14 and TRBJ2-7; D not certain. Between the trimmed V and J ends, which lost 1 base and 6 bases, there was a span of 10 bases. This CDR3 is built from 13 residues. The germline gives CDR1 SGHDN, CDR2 FVKESK. The CDR3 coding sequence is TGTGCCAGCAGCCAAGCGATCCGGACCGAGCAGTACTTC. The encoded protein is CASSQAIRTEQYF. Drawing the rest from reference TRBV14 and TRBJ2-7, the complete variable domain is EAGVTQFPSHSVIEKGQTVTLRCDPISGHDNLYWYRRVMGKEIKFLLHFVKESKQDESGMPNNRFLAERTGGTYSTLKVQPAELEDSGVYFCASSQAIRTEQYFGPGTRLTVT.

This clonotype has only a few counts. The rearrangement uses TRBV19 and TRBJ2-1; 7 positions match TRBD2. CDR1 is LNHDA, CDR2 SQIVND, per germline (reference sequence). The CDR3 spans 14 residues. The V gene end was trimmed by 4 bases and the J gene end by 0 bases; junction bases not matched to a gene: 0. CDR3 sequence (DNA): TGTGCCAGTAGTAGCGGGAGCTCCTACAATGAGCAGTTCTTC. Protein product: CASSSGSSYNEQFF.

This clonotype was found a few times. For the CDR3, the DNA is TGCGCCAGCAGCCCTCGACCCGGACTAGCGGGGGGTACGAACACCGGGGAGCTGTTTTTT. This sequence encodes CASSPRPGLAGGTNTGELFF. J is TRBJ2-2 and V is TRBV4-1, with 14 nucleotides matching TRBD2. This CDR3 is built from 20 residues. Germline V lookup: CDR1 MGHRA, CDR2 YSYEKL. The ends lost 4 bases at V and 0 bases at J; junction bases unmatched: 10.

This chain uses TRBV9 with TRBJ2-1; the D gene is possibly TRBD1 (5 bases). The CDR3 is 16 residues long. Germline loops: CDR1 SGDLS, CDR2 YYNGEE. V was trimmed by 0 bases and J by 4 bases, leaving 14 bases between them. The CDR3 region has the DNA TGTGCCAGCAGCGTAGGGCAGGGTGCGTCTTACAATGAGCAGTTCTTC. It yields the protein CASSVGQGASYNEQFF.

The V and J genes are TRBV20-1 and TRBJ1-6; 9 bases fit TRBD1. Trimming removed 5 bases from V and 6 bases from J; junction bases left unmatched: 5. The germline CDR1 and CDR2 sequences are DFQATT and SNEGSKA (reference sequence). The CDR3 loop spans 14 amino acids. The DNA for the CDR3 is TGCAGTGCTGGACAGGGGCTGGGTAATTCACCCCTCCACTTT. Translated, it gives CSAGQGLGNSPLHF.

This clonotype has more than one count but fewer than ten. The J gene is TRBJ2-3, the V gene TRBV7-9; D not resolved. The V end was cut by 2 bases, the J end by 6 bases, with 12 bases between. CDR3 length equals 14 residues. Germline V CDR1 and CDR2: SEHNR, FQNEAQ (reference sequence). Here the CDR3 DNA reads TGTGCCAGCAGCTTAAGTACACCGAGGGATACGCAGTATTTT. As protein: CASSLSTPRDTQYF.

This clonotype was recorded many times. The chain carries TRBV24-1 and TRBJ2-5; D perhaps matches TRBD2 (5 bases). Trimming pared 4 bases from V and 3 bases from J, leaving 11 bases between. Per the germline V gene, CDR1 is KGHDR and CDR2 is SFDVKD. The CDR3 sequence is 14 residues long. The DNA for the CDR3 is TGTGCCACCAGTGACCGTTTGAGGGAAGAGACCCAGTACTTC. It is translated as CATSDRLREETQYF.